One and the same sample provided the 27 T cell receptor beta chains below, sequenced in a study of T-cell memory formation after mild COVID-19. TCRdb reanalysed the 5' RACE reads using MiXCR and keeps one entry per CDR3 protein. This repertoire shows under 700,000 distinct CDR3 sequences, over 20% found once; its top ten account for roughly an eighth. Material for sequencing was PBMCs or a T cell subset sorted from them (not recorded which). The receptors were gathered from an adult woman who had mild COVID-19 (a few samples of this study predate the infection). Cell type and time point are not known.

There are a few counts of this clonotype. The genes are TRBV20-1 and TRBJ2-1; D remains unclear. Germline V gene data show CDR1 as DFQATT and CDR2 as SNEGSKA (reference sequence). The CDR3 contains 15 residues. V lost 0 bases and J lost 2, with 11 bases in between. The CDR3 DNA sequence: TGCAGTGCTAGAGATCAAACACGACCCTACAATGAGCAGTTCTTC. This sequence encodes CSARDQTRPYNEQFF.

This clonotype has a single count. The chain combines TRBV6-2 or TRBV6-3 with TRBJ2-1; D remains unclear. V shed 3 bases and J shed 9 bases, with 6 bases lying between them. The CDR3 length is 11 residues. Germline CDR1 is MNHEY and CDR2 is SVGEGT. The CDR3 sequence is CASSYHAEQFF. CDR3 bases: TGTGCCAGCAGTTATCACGCTGAGCAGTTCTTC.

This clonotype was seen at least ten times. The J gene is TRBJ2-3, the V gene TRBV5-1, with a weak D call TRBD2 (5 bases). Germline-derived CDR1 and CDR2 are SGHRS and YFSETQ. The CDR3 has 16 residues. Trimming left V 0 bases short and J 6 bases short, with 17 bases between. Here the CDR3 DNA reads TGCGCCAGCAGCTTGGAGGAACGGGTACGAGGGGATACGCAGTATTTT. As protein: CASSLEERVRGDTQYF.

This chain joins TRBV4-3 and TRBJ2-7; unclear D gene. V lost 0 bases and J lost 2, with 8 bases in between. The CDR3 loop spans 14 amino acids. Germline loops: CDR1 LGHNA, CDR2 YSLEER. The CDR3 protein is CASSQDRFAYEQYF. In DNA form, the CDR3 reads TGCGCCAGCAGCCAAGATCGGTTCGCCTACGAGCAGTACTTC.

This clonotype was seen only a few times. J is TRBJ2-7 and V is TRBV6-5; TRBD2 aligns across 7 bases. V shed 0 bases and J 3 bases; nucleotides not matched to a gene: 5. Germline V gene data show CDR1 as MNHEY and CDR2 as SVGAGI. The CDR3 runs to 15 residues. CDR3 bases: TGTGCCAGCAGTTACTCGAACGTAGCGGGCTACGAGCAGTACTTC. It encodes CASSYSNVAGYEQYF.

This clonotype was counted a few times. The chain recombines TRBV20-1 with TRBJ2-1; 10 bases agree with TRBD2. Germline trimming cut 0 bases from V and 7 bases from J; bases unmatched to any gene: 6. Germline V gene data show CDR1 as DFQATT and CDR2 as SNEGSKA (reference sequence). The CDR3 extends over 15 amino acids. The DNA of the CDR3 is TGCAGTGCTAGAGATTTCAGCGGGGGGGCAAATGAGCAGTTCTTC. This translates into CSARDFSGGANEQFF.

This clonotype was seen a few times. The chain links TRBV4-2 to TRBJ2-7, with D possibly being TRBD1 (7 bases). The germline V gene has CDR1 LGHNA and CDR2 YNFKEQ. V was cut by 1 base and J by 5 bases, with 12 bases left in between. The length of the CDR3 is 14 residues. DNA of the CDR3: TGTGCCAGCAGCCAAGTAGGGGGCGGGAACGAGCAGTACTTC. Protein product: CASSQVGGGNEQYF.

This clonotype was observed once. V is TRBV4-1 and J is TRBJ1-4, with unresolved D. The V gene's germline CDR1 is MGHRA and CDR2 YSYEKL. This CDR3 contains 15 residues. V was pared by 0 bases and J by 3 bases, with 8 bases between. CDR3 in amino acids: CASSQDRGANEKLFF. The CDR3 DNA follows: TGCGCCAGCAGCCAAGATCGGGGAGCTAATGAAAAACTGTTTTTT.

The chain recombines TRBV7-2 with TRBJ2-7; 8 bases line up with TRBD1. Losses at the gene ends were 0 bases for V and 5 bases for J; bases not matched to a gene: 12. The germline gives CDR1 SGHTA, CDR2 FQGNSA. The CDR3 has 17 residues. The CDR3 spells CASSLAGTGGVFDEQYF. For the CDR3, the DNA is TGTGCCAGCAGCTTAGCGGGTACAGGGGGAGTTTTCGACGAGCAGTACTTC.

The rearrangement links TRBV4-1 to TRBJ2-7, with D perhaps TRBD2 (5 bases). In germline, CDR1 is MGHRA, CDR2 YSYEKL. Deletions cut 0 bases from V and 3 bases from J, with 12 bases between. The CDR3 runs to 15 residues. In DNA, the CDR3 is TGCGCCAGCAGCCAAGATCTGGGAACTAGCTACGAGCAGTACTTC. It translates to CASSQDLGTSYEQYF.

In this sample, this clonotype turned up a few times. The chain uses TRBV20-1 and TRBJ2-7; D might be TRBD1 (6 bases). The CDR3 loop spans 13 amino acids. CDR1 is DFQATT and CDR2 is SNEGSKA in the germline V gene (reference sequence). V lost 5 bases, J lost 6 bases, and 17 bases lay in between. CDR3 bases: TGCAGTGCTCCTCGGCCAGGGGTTTTCGAGCAGTACTTC. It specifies CSAPRPGVFEQYF.

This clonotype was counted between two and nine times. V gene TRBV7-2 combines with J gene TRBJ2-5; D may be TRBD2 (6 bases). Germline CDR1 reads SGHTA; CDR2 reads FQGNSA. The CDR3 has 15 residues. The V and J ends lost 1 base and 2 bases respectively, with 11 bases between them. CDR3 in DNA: TGTGCCAGCAGCTTAGTTACTAGCTATCAAGAGACCCAGTACTTC. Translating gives CASSLVTSYQETQYF.

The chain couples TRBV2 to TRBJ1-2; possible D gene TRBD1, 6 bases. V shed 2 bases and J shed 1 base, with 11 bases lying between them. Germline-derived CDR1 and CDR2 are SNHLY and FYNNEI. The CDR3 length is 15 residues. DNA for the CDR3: TGTGCCAGCAGTGAAACCCTACAGGGTAACTATGGCTACACCTTC. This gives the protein CASSETLQGNYGYTF.

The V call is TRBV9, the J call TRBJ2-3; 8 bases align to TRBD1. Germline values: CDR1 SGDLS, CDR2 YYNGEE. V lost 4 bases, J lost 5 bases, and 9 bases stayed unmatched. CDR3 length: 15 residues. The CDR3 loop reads CASSLLDRVEDTQYF. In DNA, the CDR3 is TGTGCCAGCAGCCTACTGGACAGGGTGGAAGATACGCAGTATTTT.

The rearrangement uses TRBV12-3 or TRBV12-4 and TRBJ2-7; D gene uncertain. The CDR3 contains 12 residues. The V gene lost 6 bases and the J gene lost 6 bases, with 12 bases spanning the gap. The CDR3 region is CASRYSWGEQYF. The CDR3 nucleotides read TGTGCCAGCAGATATTCATGGGGCGAGCAGTACTTC.

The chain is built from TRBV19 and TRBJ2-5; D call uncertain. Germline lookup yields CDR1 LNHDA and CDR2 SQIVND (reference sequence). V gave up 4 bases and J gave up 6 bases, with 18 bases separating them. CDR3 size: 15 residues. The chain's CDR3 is CASSTSSWYEQTQYF. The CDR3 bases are TGTGCCAGTAGTACGAGCTCTTGGTACGAACAGACCCAGTACTTC. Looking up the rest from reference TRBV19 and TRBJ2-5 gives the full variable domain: DGGITQSPKYLFRKEGQNVTLSCEQNLNHDAMYWYRQDPGQGLRLIYYSQIVNDFQKGDIAEGYSVSREKKESFPLTVTSAQKNPTAFYLCASSTSSWYEQTQYFGPGTRLLVL.

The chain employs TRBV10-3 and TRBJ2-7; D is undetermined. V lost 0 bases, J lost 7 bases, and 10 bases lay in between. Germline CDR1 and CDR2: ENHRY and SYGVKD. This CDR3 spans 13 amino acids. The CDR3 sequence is CAISESGSGEQYF. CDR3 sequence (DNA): TGTGCCATCAGTGAGTCCGGGTCCGGGGAGCAGTACTTC.

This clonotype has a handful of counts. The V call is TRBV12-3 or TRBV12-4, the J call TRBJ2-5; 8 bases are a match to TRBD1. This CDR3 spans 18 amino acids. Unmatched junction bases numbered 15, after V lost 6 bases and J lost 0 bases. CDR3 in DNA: TGTGCCAGCAGCCTCCGGAGGGGGACAGGAGGAGACCAAGAGACCCAGTACTTC. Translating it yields CASSLRRGTGGDQETQYF.

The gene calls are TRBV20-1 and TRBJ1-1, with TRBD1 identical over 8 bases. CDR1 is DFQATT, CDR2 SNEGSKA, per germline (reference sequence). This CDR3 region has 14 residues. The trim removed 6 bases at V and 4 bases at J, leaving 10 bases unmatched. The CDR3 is CSAKTGGGSTEAFF. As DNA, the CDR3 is TGCAGTGCAAAAACAGGGGGGGGAAGCACTGAAGCTTTCTTT.

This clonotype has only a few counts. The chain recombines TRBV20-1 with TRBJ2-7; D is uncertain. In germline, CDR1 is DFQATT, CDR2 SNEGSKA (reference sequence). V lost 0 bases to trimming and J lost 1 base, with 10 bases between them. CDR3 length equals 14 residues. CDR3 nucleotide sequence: TGCAGTGCTAGAGATGGGGTTAGATCCTACGAGCAGTACTTC. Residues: CSARDGVRSYEQYF.

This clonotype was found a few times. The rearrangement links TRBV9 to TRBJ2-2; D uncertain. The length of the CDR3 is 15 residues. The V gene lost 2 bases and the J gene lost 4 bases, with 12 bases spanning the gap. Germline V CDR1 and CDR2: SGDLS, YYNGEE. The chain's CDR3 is CASSVRTASTGELFF. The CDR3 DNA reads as TGTGCCAGCAGCGTGAGGACCGCGTCCACCGGGGAGCTGTTTTTT.

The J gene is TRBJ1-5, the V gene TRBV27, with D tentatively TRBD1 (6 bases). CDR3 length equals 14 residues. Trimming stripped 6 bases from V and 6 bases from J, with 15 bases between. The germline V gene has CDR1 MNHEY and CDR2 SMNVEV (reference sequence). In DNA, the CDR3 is TGTGCCAGCAGCAAAGGGACATCAGGTCAGCCCCAGCATTTT. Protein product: CASSKGTSGQPQHF.

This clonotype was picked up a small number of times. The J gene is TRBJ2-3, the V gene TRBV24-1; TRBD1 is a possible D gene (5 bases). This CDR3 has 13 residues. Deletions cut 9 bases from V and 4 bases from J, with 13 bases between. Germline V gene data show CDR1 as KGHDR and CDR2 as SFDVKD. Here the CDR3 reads CATRKGAADTQYF. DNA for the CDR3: TGTGCCACCCGGAAAGGGGCAGCAGATACGCAGTATTTT.

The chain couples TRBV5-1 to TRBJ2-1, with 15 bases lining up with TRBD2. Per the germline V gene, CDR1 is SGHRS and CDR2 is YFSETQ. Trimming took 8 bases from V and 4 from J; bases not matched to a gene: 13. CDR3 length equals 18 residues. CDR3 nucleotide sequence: TGCGCCAGGAACGGGACTAGCGGGGGGAACACTAATTACAATGAGCAGTTCTTC. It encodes CARNGTSGGNTNYNEQFF.

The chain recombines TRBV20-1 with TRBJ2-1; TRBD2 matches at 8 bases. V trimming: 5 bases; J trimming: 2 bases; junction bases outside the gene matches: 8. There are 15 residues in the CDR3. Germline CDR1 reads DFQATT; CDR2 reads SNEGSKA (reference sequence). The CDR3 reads CSAPLSGSAYNEQFF. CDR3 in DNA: TGCAGTGCTCCTCTGAGCGGGAGTGCCTACAATGAGCAGTTCTTC.

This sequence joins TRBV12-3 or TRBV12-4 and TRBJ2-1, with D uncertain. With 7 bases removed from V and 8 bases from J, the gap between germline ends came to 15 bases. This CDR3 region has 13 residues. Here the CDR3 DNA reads TGTGCCAGCATCCCAGAAGCCCACTATGAGCAGTTCTTC. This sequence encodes CASIPEAHYEQFF.

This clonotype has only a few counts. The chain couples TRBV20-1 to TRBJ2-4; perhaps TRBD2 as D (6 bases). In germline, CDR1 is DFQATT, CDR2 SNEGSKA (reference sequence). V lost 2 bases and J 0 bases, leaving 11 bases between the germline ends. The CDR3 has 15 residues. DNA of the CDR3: TGCAGTGCTAGACTAGCGTTACTAGCCAAAAACATTCAGTACTTC. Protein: CSARLALLAKNIQYF.